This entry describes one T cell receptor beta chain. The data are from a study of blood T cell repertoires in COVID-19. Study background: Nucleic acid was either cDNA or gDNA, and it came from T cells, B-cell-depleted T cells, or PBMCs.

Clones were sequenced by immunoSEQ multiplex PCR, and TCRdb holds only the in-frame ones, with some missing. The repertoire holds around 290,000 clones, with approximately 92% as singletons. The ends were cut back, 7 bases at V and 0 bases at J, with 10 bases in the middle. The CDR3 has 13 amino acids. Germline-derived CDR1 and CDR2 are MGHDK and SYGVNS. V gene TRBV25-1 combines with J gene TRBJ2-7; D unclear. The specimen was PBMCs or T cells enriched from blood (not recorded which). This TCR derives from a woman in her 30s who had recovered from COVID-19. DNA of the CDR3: TGTGCCAGCATCCCGGAGACCTCCTACGAGCAGTACTTC. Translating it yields CASIPETSYEQYF.